This T cell receptor (beta chain) was documented in a study of OX40 agonist ivuxolimab in advanced cancers. Whole-study context: An agonistic human IgG2 monoclonal antibody against OX40 (CD134) was given. Overall study results and limits: In CD8+ T cells, expanded clones were on average more numerous than in CD4+.

This clone has only one observation. Its antigen is unidentified. J lost 2 bases, V lost 3 bases, and 4 bases had no gene match. CDR3 size: 14 residues. CDR1 is LNHDA, CDR2 SQIVND, per germline (reference sequence). Profiled with immunoSEQ multiplex PCR; TCRdb holds only in-frame clones, not every one. This sample has approximately 54,000 clones, with approximately 91% found just once. The chain couples TRBV19 to TRBJ2-7; TRBD1 matches 7 bases. The clonotype originates from an adult with an advanced solid tumor such as melanoma, head and neck, liver or kidney cancer. The sequencing used CD4+ or CD8+ T cells sorted from blood, collected in a trial of the OX40 agonist ivuxolimab. The CDR3 nucleotides are TGTGCCAGTAGTATTGAAGGGGGCGCCTACGAGCAGTACTTC. Its translation: CASSIEGGAYEQYF.